The clone carrying this TCR beta chain showed up just a few times. Antigen: not known. The entry originates in a study of blood T cells in healthy people across ages. Peripheral blood from each donor was collected in a volume of roughly 9.2 milliliters. Every sample had a minimum of 6.5 million PBMCs isolated. Study observations and caveats: More naive CD4+ cells and higher diversity marked long-lived donors relative to aged donors. Older age went with lower TCR beta diversity per million T cells, in a roughly linear way.

V shed 0 bases and J shed 4 bases, with 13 bases lying between them. The CDR3 has 17 amino acids. Per the germline V gene, CDR1 is MGHRA and CDR2 is YSYEKL. Using a J-beta primer mix together with a sample-barcoded 5' primer, a second PCR was run for roughly 7 to 12 cycles. TCRdb ran MiXCR on the 5' RACE reads and lists one entry per CDR3 protein. The profile covers approximately 780,000 distinct CDR3 sequences, with 25% to 30% appearing a single time and under 3% taken by the ten largest. This sample was also put to use in a study of T cells of mothers and their children.

The chain employs TRBV4-1 and TRBJ1-6, with D unclear. This clonotype was sampled from a boy between 10 and 17 years old in good health. Sequenced input: blood. CDR3 bases: TGCGCCAGCAGCCAAGATCTACTCCGGGAATATAATTCACCCCTCCACTTT. As protein: CASSQDLLREYNSPLHF.